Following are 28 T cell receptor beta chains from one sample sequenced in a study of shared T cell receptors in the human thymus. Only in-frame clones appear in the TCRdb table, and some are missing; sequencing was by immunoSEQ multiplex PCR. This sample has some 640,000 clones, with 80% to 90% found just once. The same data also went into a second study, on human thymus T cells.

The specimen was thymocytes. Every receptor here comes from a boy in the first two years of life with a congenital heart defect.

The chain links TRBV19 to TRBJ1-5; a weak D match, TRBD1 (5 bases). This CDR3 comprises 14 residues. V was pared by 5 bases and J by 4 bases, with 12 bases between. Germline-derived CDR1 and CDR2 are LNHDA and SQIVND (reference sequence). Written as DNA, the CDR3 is TGTGCCAGTAGTCCCGGACAACTAAATCAGCCCCAGCATTTT. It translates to CASSPGQLNQPQHF.

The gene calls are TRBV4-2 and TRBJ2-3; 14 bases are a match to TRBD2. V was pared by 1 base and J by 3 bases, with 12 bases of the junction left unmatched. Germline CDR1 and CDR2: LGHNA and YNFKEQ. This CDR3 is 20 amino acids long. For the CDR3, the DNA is TGTGCCAGCAGCCAAGTTGTGACTAGCGGGGGGGCGGTGTTAACAGATACGCAGTATTTT. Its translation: CASSQVVTSGGAVLTDTQYF.

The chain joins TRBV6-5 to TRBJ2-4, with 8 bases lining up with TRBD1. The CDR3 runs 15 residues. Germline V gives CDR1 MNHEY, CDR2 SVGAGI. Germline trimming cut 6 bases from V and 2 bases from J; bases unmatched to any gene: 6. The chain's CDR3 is CASRRRQGSKNIQYF. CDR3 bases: TGTGCCAGCAGAAGGAGACAGGGGTCCAAAAACATTCAGTACTTC.

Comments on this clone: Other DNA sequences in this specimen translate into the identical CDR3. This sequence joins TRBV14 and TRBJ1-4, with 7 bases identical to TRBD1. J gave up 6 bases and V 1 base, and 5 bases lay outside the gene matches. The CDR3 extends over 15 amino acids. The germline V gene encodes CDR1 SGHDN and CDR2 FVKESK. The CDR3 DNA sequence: TGTGCCAGCAGCCAAGGGACAGGAGGGGATGAAAAACTGTTTTTT. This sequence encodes CASSQGTGGDEKLFF.

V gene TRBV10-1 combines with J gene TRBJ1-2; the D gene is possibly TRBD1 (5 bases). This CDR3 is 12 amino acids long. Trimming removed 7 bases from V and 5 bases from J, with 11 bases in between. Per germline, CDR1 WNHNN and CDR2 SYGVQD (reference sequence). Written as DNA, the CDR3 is TGCGCCAGCAAAGACAGCCCATATGGCTACACCTTC. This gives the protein CASKDSPYGYTF.

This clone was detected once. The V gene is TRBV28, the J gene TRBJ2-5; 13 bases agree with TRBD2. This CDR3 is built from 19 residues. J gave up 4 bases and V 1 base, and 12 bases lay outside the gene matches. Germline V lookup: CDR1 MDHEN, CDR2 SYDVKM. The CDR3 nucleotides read TGTGCCAGCAGTTTATTCCCCCTACTAGCGGGAGGGGCGGGAGAGACCCAGTACTTC. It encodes CASSLFPLLAGGAGETQYF.

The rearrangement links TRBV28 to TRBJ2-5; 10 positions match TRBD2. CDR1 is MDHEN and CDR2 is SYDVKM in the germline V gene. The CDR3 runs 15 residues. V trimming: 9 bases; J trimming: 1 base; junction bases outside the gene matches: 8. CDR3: CASLPLAGAQETQYF. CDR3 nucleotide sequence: TGTGCCAGTCTCCCCCTAGCGGGGGCCCAAGAGACCCAGTACTTC. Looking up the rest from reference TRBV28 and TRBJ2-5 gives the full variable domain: DVKVTQSSRYLVKRTGEKVFLECVQDMDHENMFWYRQDPGLGLRLIYFSYDVKMKEKGDIPEGYSVSREKKERFSLILESASTNQTSMYLCASLPLAGAQETQYFGPGTRLLVL.

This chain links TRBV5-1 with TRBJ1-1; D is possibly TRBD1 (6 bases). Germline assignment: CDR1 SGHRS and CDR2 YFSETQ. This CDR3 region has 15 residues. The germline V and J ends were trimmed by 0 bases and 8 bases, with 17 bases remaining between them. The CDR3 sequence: CASSLGTAGYREAFF. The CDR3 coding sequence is TGCGCCAGCAGCTTGGGGACAGCCGGGTACCGGGAAGCTTTCTTT.

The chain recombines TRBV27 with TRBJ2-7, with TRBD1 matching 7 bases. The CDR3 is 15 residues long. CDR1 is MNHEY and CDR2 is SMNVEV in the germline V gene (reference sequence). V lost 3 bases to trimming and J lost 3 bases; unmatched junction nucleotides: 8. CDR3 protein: CASSLANRQGYEQYF. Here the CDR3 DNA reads TGTGCCAGCAGTTTGGCAAACCGACAGGGCTACGAGCAGTACTTC.

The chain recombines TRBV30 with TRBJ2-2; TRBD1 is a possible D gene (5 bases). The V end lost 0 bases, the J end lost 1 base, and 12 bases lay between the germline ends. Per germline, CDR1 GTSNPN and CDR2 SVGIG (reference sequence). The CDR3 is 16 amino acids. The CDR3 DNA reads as TGTGCCTGGAGTGTACTGGGGCGGAAGAACACCGGGGAGCTGTTTTTT. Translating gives CAWSVLGRKNTGELFF.

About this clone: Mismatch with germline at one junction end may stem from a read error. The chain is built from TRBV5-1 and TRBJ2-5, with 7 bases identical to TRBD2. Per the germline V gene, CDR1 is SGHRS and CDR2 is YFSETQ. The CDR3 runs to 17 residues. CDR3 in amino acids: CASSLPGGLRSQGTQYF. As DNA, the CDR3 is TGCGCCAGCAGCTTACCGGGGGGACTAAGGTCCCAAGGGACCCAGTACTTC.

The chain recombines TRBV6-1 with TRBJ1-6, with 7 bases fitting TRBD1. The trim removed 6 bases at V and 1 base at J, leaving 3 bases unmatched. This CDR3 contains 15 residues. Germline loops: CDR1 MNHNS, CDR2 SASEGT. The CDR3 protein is CASRETGSYNSPLHF. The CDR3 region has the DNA TGTGCCAGCAGAGAGACAGGGTCCTATAATTCACCCCTCCACTTT.

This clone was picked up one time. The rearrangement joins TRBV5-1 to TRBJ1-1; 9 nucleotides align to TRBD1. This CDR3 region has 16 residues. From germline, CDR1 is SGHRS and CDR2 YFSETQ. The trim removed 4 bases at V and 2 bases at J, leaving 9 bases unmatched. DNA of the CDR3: TGCGCCAGCAGCCCCGGACAGGGGAGGAATAACACTGAAGCTTTCTTT. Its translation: CASSPGQGRNNTEAFF.

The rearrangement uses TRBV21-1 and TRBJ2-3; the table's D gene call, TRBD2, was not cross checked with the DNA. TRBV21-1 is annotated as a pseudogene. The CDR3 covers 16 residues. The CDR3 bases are TGTGCCAGCAGCAAAGAGGGCGGGGGGGCTTCAGATACGCAGTATTTT. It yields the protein CASSKEGGGASDTQYF.

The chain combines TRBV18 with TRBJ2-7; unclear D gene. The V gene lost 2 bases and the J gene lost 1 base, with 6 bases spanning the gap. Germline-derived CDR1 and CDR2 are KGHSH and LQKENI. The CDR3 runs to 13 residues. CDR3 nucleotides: TGTGCCAGCTCACCAGGGCCATCCTACGAGCAGTACTTC. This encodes CASSPGPSYEQYF. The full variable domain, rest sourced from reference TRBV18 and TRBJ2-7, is NAGVMQNPRHLVRRRGQEARLRCSPMKGHSHVYWYRQLPEEGLKFMVYLQKENIIDESGMPKERFSAEFPKEGPSILRIQQVVRGDSAAYFCASSPGPSYEQYFGPGTRLTVT.

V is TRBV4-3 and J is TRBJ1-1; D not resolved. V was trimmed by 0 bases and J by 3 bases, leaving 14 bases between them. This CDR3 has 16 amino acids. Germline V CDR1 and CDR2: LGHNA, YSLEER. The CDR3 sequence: CASSQDPARPDTEAFF. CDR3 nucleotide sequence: TGCGCCAGCAGCCAAGATCCGGCCAGGCCAGACACTGAAGCTTTCTTT.

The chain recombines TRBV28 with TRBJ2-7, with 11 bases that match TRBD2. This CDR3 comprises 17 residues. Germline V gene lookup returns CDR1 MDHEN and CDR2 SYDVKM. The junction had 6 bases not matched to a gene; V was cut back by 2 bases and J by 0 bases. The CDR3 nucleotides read TGTGCCAGCAGTTTACGGAGGGGACTAGCGGCCTCCTACGAGCAGTACTTC. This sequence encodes CASSLRRGLAASYEQYF.

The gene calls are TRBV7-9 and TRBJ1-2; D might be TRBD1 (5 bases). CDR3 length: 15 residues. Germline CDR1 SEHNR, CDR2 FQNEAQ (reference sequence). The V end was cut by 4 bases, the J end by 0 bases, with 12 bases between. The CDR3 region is CASSCGGRPNYGYTF. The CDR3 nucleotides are TGTGCCAGCAGCTGCGGGGGTCGACCTAACTATGGCTACACCTTC.

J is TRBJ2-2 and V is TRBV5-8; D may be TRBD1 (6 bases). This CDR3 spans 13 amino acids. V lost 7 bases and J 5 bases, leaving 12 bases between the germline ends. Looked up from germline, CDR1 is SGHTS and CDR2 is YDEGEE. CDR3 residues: CASLGGPTGELFF. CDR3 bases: TGTGCCAGCTTAGGGGGACCGACCGGGGAGCTGTTTTTT. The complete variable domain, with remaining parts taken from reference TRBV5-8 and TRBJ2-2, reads EAGVTQSPTHLIKTRGQQATLRCSPISGHTSVYWYQQALGLGLQFLLWYDEGEERNRGNFPPRFSGRQFPNYSSELNVNALELEDSALYLCASLGGPTGELFFGEGSRLTVL.

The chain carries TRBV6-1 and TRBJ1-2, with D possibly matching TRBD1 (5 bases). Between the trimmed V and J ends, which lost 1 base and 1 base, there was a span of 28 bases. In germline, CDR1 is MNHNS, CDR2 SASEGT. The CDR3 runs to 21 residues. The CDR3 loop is CASSEGIWGGGGSRGNYGYTF. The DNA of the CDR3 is TGTGCCAGCAGTGAAGGAATTTGGGGTGGGGGAGGATCCCGGGGTAACTATGGCTACACCTTC.

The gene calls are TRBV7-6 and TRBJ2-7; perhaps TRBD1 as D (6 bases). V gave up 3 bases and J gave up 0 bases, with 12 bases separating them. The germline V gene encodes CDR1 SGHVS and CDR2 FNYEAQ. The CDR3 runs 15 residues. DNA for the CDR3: TGTGCCAGCAGCTTCCGGGACAAGAGCTCCTACGAGCAGTACTTC. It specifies CASSFRDKSSYEQYF.

CDR3 protein: CASSQKQKLAGSNEQFF. In DNA form, the CDR3 reads TGCGCCAGCAGCCAAAAACAAAAACTAGCGGGCTCCAATGAGCAGTTCTTC. The chain is built from TRBV4-3 and TRBJ2-1; 9 nucleotides match TRBD2. Germline V gene data show CDR1 as LGHNA and CDR2 as YSLEER. The CDR3 contains 17 residues. V dropped 2 bases and J dropped 6; count of bases not matched to a gene: 11.

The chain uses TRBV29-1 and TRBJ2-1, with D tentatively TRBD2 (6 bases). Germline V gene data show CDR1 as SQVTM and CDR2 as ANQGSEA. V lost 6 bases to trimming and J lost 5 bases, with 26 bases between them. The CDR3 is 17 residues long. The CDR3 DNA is TGCAGCGTAGGGTGGCTAGCGAAAGTTGGTCCGCACAATGAGCAGTTCTTC. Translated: CSVGWLAKVGPHNEQFF.

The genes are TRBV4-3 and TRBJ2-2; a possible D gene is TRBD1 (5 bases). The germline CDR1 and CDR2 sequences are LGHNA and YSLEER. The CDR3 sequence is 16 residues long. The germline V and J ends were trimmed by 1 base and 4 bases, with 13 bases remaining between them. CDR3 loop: CASSQVWGQLTGELFF. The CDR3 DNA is TGCGCCAGCAGCCAAGTTTGGGGCCAACTCACCGGGGAGCTGTTTTTT.

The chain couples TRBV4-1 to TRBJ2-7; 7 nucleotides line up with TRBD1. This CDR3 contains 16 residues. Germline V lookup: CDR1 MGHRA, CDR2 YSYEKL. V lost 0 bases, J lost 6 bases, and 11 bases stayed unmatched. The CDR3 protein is CASSQDFLKAGGEQYF. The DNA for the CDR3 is TGCGCCAGCAGCCAAGATTTCCTCAAGGCAGGGGGCGAGCAGTACTTC.

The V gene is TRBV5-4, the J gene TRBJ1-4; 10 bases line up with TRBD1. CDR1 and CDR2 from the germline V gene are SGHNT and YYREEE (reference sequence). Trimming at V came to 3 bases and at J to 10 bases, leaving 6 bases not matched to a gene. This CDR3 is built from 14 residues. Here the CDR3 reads CASSSGTGESKLFF. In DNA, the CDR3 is TGTGCCAGCAGCTCCGGGACAGGGGAATCAAAACTGTTTTTT.

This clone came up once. In DNA, the CDR3 is TGTGCTAGTGCAGAGGAGAATTCTAACTACGAGCAGTACTTC. This translates into CASAEENSNYEQYF. This chain uses TRBV12-5 with TRBJ2-7, with unresolved D. The CDR3 covers 14 residues. V was pared by 7 bases and J by 3 bases, with 16 bases between. The germline CDR1 and CDR2 sequences are LGHNT and FRNRAP.

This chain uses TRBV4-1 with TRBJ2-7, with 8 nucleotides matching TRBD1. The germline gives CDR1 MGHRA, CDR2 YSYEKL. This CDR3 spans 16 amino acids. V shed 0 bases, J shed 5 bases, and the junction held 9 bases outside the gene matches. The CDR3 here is CASSQEPGAGGNEQYF. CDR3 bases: TGCGCCAGCAGCCAAGAGCCCGGGGCAGGGGGCAACGAGCAGTACTTC.